This TCR beta chain was documented in a study of brain T cells in children with intractable seizures. Study outcomes and limitations: Patients' HCMV serostatus was unknown; virus specificity rests on CDR3 similarity alone.

V was trimmed by 1 base and J by 9 bases, leaving 15 bases between them. The CDR3 loop spans 14 amino acids. The germline CDR1 and CDR2 sequences are SGHVS and FNYEAQ. Comment on this clone: Its matching antigen is unknown.

Time point meaning: blood from clinic visit 5 months post-surgery; TSC patient then seizure free. The sequenced cases were selected for having the highest brain T cell transcript signatures. Patients received at least one anti-epileptic drug before surgery. Sequenced by immunoSEQ multiplex PCR; TCRdb stores in-frame clones only, minus some. The repertoire consists of about 340,000 clones, with over 90% occurring once and the leading ten covering 5% to 7%. The rearrangement uses TRBV7-6 and TRBJ2-5; the D is unclear. This clonotype was sampled from a boy under three years old with tuberous sclerosis and intractable seizures. The input for sequencing was peripheral blood, taken more than 4 months after surgery. As DNA, the CDR3 is TGTGCCAGCAGCTTAGGAACTATGGGTAGGGCCCAGTACTTC. Its protein is CASSLGTMGRAQYF.